One and the same sample provided the 19 T cell receptor beta chains below, sequenced in a study of cytomegalovirus exposure and HLA in healthy donors. Some clones are missing from TCRdb's copy, which holds only in-frame ones; the method was immunoSEQ multiplex PCR. Among under 200,000 clones, just under 90% were seen once, and the ten largest hold 10%. The material sequenced was PBMCs. These receptors were taken from a woman under 30 in good health and CMV-seropositive.

The chain links TRBV5-5 to TRBJ2-7, with TRBD1 matching over 10 bases. The CDR3 length is 16 residues. Germline CDR1 and CDR2: SGHKS and YYEKEE (reference sequence). V was clipped by 4 bases and J by 5 bases; unmatched bases: 12. The CDR3 loop reads CASSPRGGTGAHEQYF. CDR3 nucleotides: TGTGCCAGCAGCCCGAGAGGCGGGACAGGGGCTCACGAGCAGTACTTC.

The V gene is TRBV13, the J gene TRBJ1-4, with 7 bases fitting TRBD1. J gave up 4 bases and V 5 bases, and 4 bases lay outside the gene matches. This CDR3 has 14 residues. Per the germline V gene, CDR1 is PRHDT and CDR2 is FYEKMQ (reference sequence). CDR3 residues: CASSQGQVNEKLFF. DNA of the CDR3: TGTGCCAGCAGCCAAGGACAGGTTAATGAAAAACTGTTTTTT.

The chain uses TRBV2 and TRBJ1-1; D perhaps matches TRBD1 (5 bases). CDR1 and CDR2 (germline): SNHLY, FYNNEI. The CDR3 contains 17 residues. With 6 bases removed from V and 5 bases from J, the gap between germline ends came to 25 bases. The CDR3 sequence: CASSGIGARAQDTEAFF. DNA of the CDR3: TGTGCCAGCAGCGGAATAGGGGCCAGGGCGCAGGATACTGAAGCTTTCTTT.

This chain uses TRBV30 with TRBJ2-5; D unresolved. CDR3 length equals 14 residues. The germline gives CDR1 GTSNPN, CDR2 SVGIG (reference sequence). V lost 2 bases, J lost 5 bases, and 15 bases lay in between. The CDR3 sequence is CAWSHGPRSETQYF. CDR3 nucleotide sequence: TGTGCCTGGAGTCATGGGCCCCGATCGGAGACCCAGTACTTC.

The chain links TRBV5-1 to TRBJ1-1; 7 bases fit TRBD1. V trimming: 4 bases; J trimming: 1 base; junction bases outside the gene matches: 7. Germline CDR1 SGHRS, CDR2 YFSETQ. The CDR3 is 15 residues long. The CDR3 reads CASSGIQGKNTEAFF. In DNA, the CDR3 is TGCGCCAGCAGCGGAATACAGGGGAAGAACACTGAAGCTTTCTTT.

This rearrangement joins TRBV4-3 to TRBJ2-7, with 10 bases matching TRBD1. The CDR3 is 14 amino acids. Germline CDR1 reads LGHNA; CDR2 reads YSLEER. V dropped 3 bases and J dropped 5; count of bases not matched to a gene: 4. Written as DNA, the CDR3 is TGCGCCAGCAGCCAGCGGGACAGGGGAGACGAGCAGTACTTC. The encoded protein is CASSQRDRGDEQYF.

The chain links TRBV6-1 to TRBJ2-7, with 7 positions matching TRBD2. The CDR3 extends over 15 amino acids. The germline gives CDR1 MNHNS, CDR2 SASEGT. V lost 6 bases and J lost 2; bases outside the gene matches: 10. CDR3 bases: TGTGCCAGCAGAGACCCAGCCGGGACTACCTACGAGCAGTACTTC. As protein: CASRDPAGTTYEQYF.

The chain has TRBV9 and TRBJ1-1; no clear D. From germline, CDR1 is SGDLS and CDR2 YYNGEE. The CDR3 is 14 residues long. V was clipped by 3 bases and J by 0 bases, with 9 bases between them. The CDR3 DNA reads TGTGCCAGCAGCGCGGGCGGGGTGAACACTGAAGCTTTCTTT. As protein: CASSAGGVNTEAFF. The full variable domain, its missing parts supplied by reference TRBV9 and TRBJ1-1, is DSGVTQTPKHLITATGQRVTLRCSPRSGDLSVYWYQQSLDQGLQFLIQYYNGEERAKGNILERFSAQQFPDLHSELNLSSLELGDSALYFCASSAGGVNTEAFFGQGTRLTVV.

V usage is TRBV27 and J usage is TRBJ2-2; TRBD2 matches 8 bases. CDR1 and CDR2 (germline): MNHEY, SMNVEV (reference sequence). V dropped 3 bases and J dropped 5; count of bases not matched to a gene: 8. This CDR3 region has 16 residues. The chain's CDR3 is CASSFLREVDTGELFF. For the CDR3, the DNA is TGTGCCAGCAGTTTTCTGCGGGAGGTGGATACCGGGGAGCTGTTTTTT.

The chain links TRBV19 to TRBJ1-2; D remains ambiguous. The germline V and J ends were trimmed by 5 bases and 4 bases, with 11 bases remaining between them. The CDR3 is 13 residues long. Germline V lookup: CDR1 LNHDA, CDR2 SQIVND (reference sequence). DNA for the CDR3: TGTGCCAGTAGTCCCCCCGGTGGCTATGGCTACACCTTC. As protein: CASSPPGGYGYTF.

The rearrangement links TRBV4-3 to TRBJ2-7, with TRBD2 matching over 10 bases. The ends lost 0 bases at V and 6 bases at J; junction bases unmatched: 11. The CDR3 consists of 17 residues. Germline assignment: CDR1 LGHNA and CDR2 YSLEER. The CDR3 loop is CASSQDMSSGRLSEQYF. The CDR3 DNA reads TGCGCCAGCAGCCAAGATATGTCTAGCGGGAGACTCTCCGAGCAGTACTTC.

The chain has TRBV9 and TRBJ2-1; 8 bases align to TRBD2. Germline-derived CDR1 and CDR2 are SGDLS and YYNGEE. The ends lost 1 base at V and 8 bases at J; junction bases unmatched: 5. There are 14 residues in the CDR3. The CDR3: CASSVSGGRDEQFF. In DNA, the CDR3 is TGTGCCAGCAGCGTAAGCGGGGGCCGCGATGAGCAGTTCTTC.

The J gene is TRBJ2-5, the V gene TRBV7-2; TRBD1 aligns across 7 bases. The CDR3 is made up of 15 amino acids. V gave up 5 bases and J gave up 7 bases; unmatched junction bases: 13. Germline V gives CDR1 SGHTA, CDR2 FQGNSA. CDR3 DNA sequence: TGTGCCAGCAGCCTTACGACAGGGTTAGTAGGGACCCAGTACTTC. Translated, it gives CASSLTTGLVGTQYF.

In the case of this clone: At one boundary the junction diverges from the germline segment, which might be a read error. The chain uses TRBV7-9 and TRBJ2-5; no reliable D call. CDR1 is SEHNR, CDR2 FQNEAQ, per germline (reference sequence). The CDR3 length is 11 residues. Written as DNA, the CDR3 is TGTGCCAGCAGCCCCCAAAAGACCCAGTACTTC. Encoded protein: CASSPQKTQYF.

V is TRBV18 and J is TRBJ2-2; D perhaps matches TRBD1 (6 bases). This CDR3 is 16 amino acids long. Between the trimmed V and J ends, which lost 5 bases and 2 bases, there was a span of 15 bases. Germline loops: CDR1 KGHSH, CDR2 LQKENI. CDR3 DNA: TGTGCCAGCTCAGCGGACAGAATGGGAAACACCGGGGAGCTGTTTTTT. It codes for CASSADRMGNTGELFF.

The rearrangement links TRBV4-1 to TRBJ2-3; TRBD2 agrees at 8 bases. CDR3 size: 16 residues. The junction had 11 bases not matched to a gene; V was cut back by 2 bases and J by 7 bases. The V gene's germline CDR1 is MGHRA and CDR2 YSYEKL. CDR3 nucleotides: TGCGCCAGCAGCCAACCCGTCAGCGGGAGTAGGTATACGCAGTATTTT. Translating gives CASSQPVSGSRYTQYF.

This clone was recorded a few times. Other DNA sequences from this sample encode an identical CDR3 as well. The CDR3 region is CASSPAAEAFF. The CDR3 DNA reads as TGTGCCAGCTCACCCGCAGCTGAAGCTTTCTTT. The rearrangement uses TRBV18 and TRBJ1-1, with D unresolved. CDR3 length equals 11 residues. The germline V and J ends were trimmed by 3 bases and 6 bases, with 5 bases remaining between them. CDR1 is KGHSH and CDR2 is LQKENI in the germline V gene.

DNA of the CDR3: TGTGCTAGTGGTATAGAGAGTGAGCAGTTCTTC. This encodes CASGIESEQFF. This sequence joins TRBV12-5 and TRBJ2-1; no reliable D call. CDR1 is LGHNT, CDR2 FRNRAP, per germline. The CDR3 is 11 residues long. The V end lost 5 bases, the J end lost 9 bases, and 8 bases lay between the germline ends.

The chain combines TRBV5-1 with TRBJ2-7, with TRBD2 matching over 12 bases. Germline V gene lookup returns CDR1 SGHRS and CDR2 YFSETQ. The CDR3 consists of 15 residues. J lost 3 bases, V lost 4 bases, and 5 bases had no gene match. The CDR3 bases are TGCGCCAGCAGCCGGACTAGCGGGAAGGTCTACGAGCAGTACTTC. This translates into CASSRTSGKVYEQYF.